This T cell receptor beta chain was found in a study of PD-L1 blockade in urothelial cancer. The CDR3 covers 18 residues. Trimming at V came to 6 bases and at J to 3 bases, leaving 19 bases not matched to a gene. Germline V gene lookup returns CDR1 MDHEN and CDR2 SYDVKM. The repertoire was sequenced with immunoSEQ multiplex PCR; TCRdb's copy has only in-frame clones and lacks some. This sample yields about 100,000 clones, of which 91% are seen a single time; about 0.91% belongs to the top ten. The receptor's source is an elderly woman with urothelial cancer. The V call is TRBV28, the J call TRBJ2-7, with 8 bases fitting TRBD2. Sequenced here: PBMCs, sampled around atezolizumab (anti-PD-L1) treatment. CDR3 residues: CASSQIPPGTSKVYEQYF. The CDR3 DNA follows: TGTGCCAGCAGCCAGATACCCCCCGGGACTAGTAAAGTCTACGAGCAGTACTTC.